This T cell receptor (beta chain) was retrieved from a study of blood T cell repertoires in COVID-19. Participants had their cohort set by participant-reported clinical history. Generated by immunoSEQ multiplex PCR, the TCRdb table keeps only in-frame clones and is missing some. The sample lists hundreds of thousands of clones, approximately 86% seen once, with over 6% in the top ten. This receptor was taken from a woman aged 25 to 39 with acute COVID-19. The sample taken for sequencing was PBMCs or T cells enriched from blood (not recorded which).

The CDR3 reads CSVEGRTSGTYNEQFF. DNA for the CDR3: TGCAGCGTTGAAGGACGGACTAGCGGGACTTACAATGAGCAGTTCTTC. The chain carries TRBV29-1 and TRBJ2-1, with 12 positions matching TRBD2. Trimming took 1 base from V and 4 from J; bases not matched to a gene: 5. This CDR3 region has 16 residues. In germline, CDR1 is SQVTM, CDR2 ANQGSEA.